This T cell receptor beta chain was identified during a study of shared clonotypes between healthy human individuals. The germline V gene encodes CDR1 SNHLY and CDR2 FYNNEI. Trimming cost V 4 bases and J 8 bases, with 8 bases left between them. This CDR3 region has 12 residues. For this clone: Its antigen remains unknown.

Points from the study as a whole: Only blood underwent sampling, and tissue repertoires likely differ.

The assay ran at deep level. Original data processing: Junction-only sequences without quality scores came from ImmunoSEQ, so filtering differed. Profiled with immunoSEQ multiplex PCR; TCRdb holds only in-frame clones, not every one. That table gives V, J and clone size, and the DNA gave D and trimming. The table includes 400,000 to 600,000 clones, about 76% detected once. All donors qualified as healthy HIV-negative adults and had experienced no recent acute infections or vaccinations. The rearrangement uses TRBV2 and TRBJ1-4; D is ambiguous. The sequence was obtained from a woman in her forties in good health. Some clones in this sample may be carry-over from other donors' samples. Sequencing input: PBMCs. This CDR3 reads CASSGLREKLFF. CDR3 DNA: TGTGCCAGCAGTGGTCTTCGGGAAAAACTGTTTTTT.